A selection of T cell receptor beta chains follows, all from one sample in a study of vaccination effects on CD4 cells after COVID-19. For these receptors, no antigen is known. Generated by immunoSEQ multiplex PCR, the TCRdb table keeps only in-frame clones and is missing some. The sample includes tens of thousands of clones, around 69% of them seen just once. The source was CD4+ T cells from PBMCs cultured without peptide, collected after COVID-19 vaccination. Receptor source: a human donor who received a COVID-19 vaccine. Each CDR3 is given with its conserved first and last residue. Fields, in order: J gene, V gene, D gene, clone size, CDR3 DNA, CDR3 protein. The D gene is left open where the match is weak. Rows give clone size only sometimes, using once, few, many, or a class for an expanded clone.

J gene: TRBJ1-2
V gene: TRBV30
D gene: -
clone size: -
CDR3 DNA: TGTGCCTGGGGATGGGGAGGTGGCTACACCTTC
CDR3 protein: CAWGWGGGYTF

J gene: TRBJ1-3
V gene: TRBV11-3
D gene: -
clone size: -
CDR3 DNA: TGTGCCAGCAGCCGGGACAACTCTGGAAACACCATATATTTT
CDR3 protein: CASSRDNSGNTIYF

J gene: TRBJ2-3
V gene: TRBV29-1
D gene: TRBD2
clone size: -
CDR3 DNA: TGCAGCGTTGAAGATCGACTAGCGGGAATGACAGATACGCAGTATTTT
CDR3 protein: CSVEDRLAGMTDTQYF

J gene: TRBJ1-5
V gene: TRBV28
D gene: -
clone size: -
CDR3 DNA: TGTGCCAGCACAGGGTTGGGCAATCAGCCCCAGCATTTT
CDR3 protein: CASTGLGNQPQHF

J gene: TRBJ2-2
V gene: TRBV12-3/TRBV12-4
D gene: -
clone size: -
CDR3 DNA: TGTGCCAGCAGTTTTAACACCGGGGAGCTGTTTTTT
CDR3 protein: CASSFNTGELFF

J gene: TRBJ1-2
V gene: TRBV21-1
D gene: -
clone size: -
CDR3 DNA: TGTGCCAGCAGCAAAGCGATCGACAGGGGAATCTATGGCTACACCTTC
CDR3 protein: CASSKAIDRGIYGYTF

J gene: TRBJ1-2
V gene: TRBV19
D gene: -
clone size: -
CDR3 DNA: TGTGCCAGTAAGAAGGGCGGCCCCGTACGACACATCTATGGCTACACCTTC
CDR3 protein: CASKKGGPVRHIYGYTF

J gene: TRBJ2-5
V gene: TRBV3-1/TRBV3-2
D gene: TRBD2
clone size: -
CDR3 DNA: TGTGCCAGCAGCCCAATCTTTAGCGGGGAGGAGACCCAGTACTTC
CDR3 protein: CASSPIFSGEETQYF

J gene: TRBJ2-1
V gene: TRBV7-9
D gene: TRBD2
clone size: few
CDR3 DNA: TGTGCCAGCAGCTCCGGTGGGGGGGTCTCCAATGAGCAGTTCTTC
CDR3 protein: CASSSGGGVSNEQFF

J gene: TRBJ1-6
V gene: TRBV7-9
D gene: -
clone size: -
CDR3 DNA: TGTGCCAGCAGCTTAGCGGGGGCAAGCCGTAATTCACCCCTCCACTTT
CDR3 protein: CASSLAGASRNSPLHF

J gene: TRBJ2-2
V gene: TRBV6-6
D gene: TRBD2
clone size: -
CDR3 DNA: TGTGCCAGCAGTTACTCTTACAGCGGGGGCACCGGGGAGCTGTTTTTT
CDR3 protein: CASSYSYSGGTGELFF

J gene: TRBJ2-2
V gene: TRBV5-4
D gene: TRBD2
clone size: -
CDR3 DNA: TGTGCCAGCAGCCACATAGCGGGAGAGATCGGGGAGCTGTTTTTT
CDR3 protein: CASSHIAGEIGELFF

J gene: TRBJ2-7
V gene: TRBV6-5
D gene: -
clone size: -
CDR3 DNA: TGTGCCAGCAAAACGGGACTCCCCTACGAGCAGTACTTC
CDR3 protein: CASKTGLPYEQYF

J gene: TRBJ2-5
V gene: TRBV14
D gene: TRBD1
clone size: -
CDR3 DNA: TGTGCCAGCAGCCTCTATACAACAGGGGAAGAGACCCAGTACTTC
CDR3 protein: CASSLYTTGEETQYF

J gene: TRBJ1-1
V gene: TRBV29-1
D gene: -
clone size: -
CDR3 DNA: TGCAGCGCCATGGGCCCGATGAACACTGAAGCTTTCTTT
CDR3 protein: CSAMGPMNTEAFF

J gene: TRBJ2-2
V gene: TRBV6-6
D gene: TRBD1
clone size: once
CDR3 DNA: TGTGCCAGCAGTCGCCGGGACAGGCCTCTCCGGGGCACCGGGGAGCTGTTTTTT
CDR3 protein: CASSRRDRPLRGTGELFF

J gene: TRBJ2-1
V gene: TRBV18
D gene: TRBD2
clone size: -
CDR3 DNA: TGTGCCAGCTCACCCAATAGCGGGGGACCCTCCTACAATGAGCAGTTCTTC
CDR3 protein: CASSPNSGGPSYNEQFF

J gene: TRBJ1-1
V gene: TRBV29-1
D gene: TRBD1
clone size: -
CDR3 DNA: TGCAGCGTCGGGACAGGGCGGAGAGGCACTGAAGCTTTCTTT
CDR3 protein: CSVGTGRRGTEAFF

J gene: TRBJ1-4
V gene: TRBV29-1
D gene: TRBD1
clone size: -
CDR3 DNA: TGCAGCGTTGAGGACAGGGTAAGCGAAAAACTGTTTTTT
CDR3 protein: CSVEDRVSEKLFF

J gene: TRBJ2-7
V gene: TRBV27
D gene: -
clone size: few
CDR3 DNA: TGTGCCAGCAGTTTGAACCGCTTTTACGAGCAGTACTTC
CDR3 protein: CASSLNRFYEQYF

J gene: TRBJ2-6
V gene: TRBV12-3/TRBV12-4
D gene: -
clone size: -
CDR3 DNA: TGTGCCAGCGCCTCTGGGGCCAACGTCCTGACTTTC
CDR3 protein: CASASGANVLTF

J gene: TRBJ2-7
V gene: TRBV7-9
D gene: TRBD1
clone size: -
CDR3 DNA: TGTGCCAGCAGCTACCTGGGGACAGGGAGTATGAACGAGCAGTACTTC
CDR3 protein: CASSYLGTGSMNEQYF

J gene: TRBJ2-3
V gene: TRBV30
D gene: TRBD1
clone size: -
CDR3 DNA: TGTGCCTGGAGTGAAGGACAGGGAAAAACGCAGTATTTT
CDR3 protein: CAWSEGQGKTQYF

J gene: TRBJ1-6
V gene: TRBV6-5
D gene: -
clone size: once
CDR3 DNA: TGTGCCAGCAGTTCCGACGGCTCACCCCTCCACTTT
CDR3 protein: CASSSDGSPLHF

J gene: TRBJ1-5
V gene: TRBV28
D gene: TRBD1
clone size: few
CDR3 DNA: TGTGCCAGCAGTTTAACGGGACAGGGCAGGCGGCCCCAGCATTTT
CDR3 protein: CASSLTGQGRRPQHF

J gene: TRBJ2-7
V gene: TRBV3-1/TRBV3-2
D gene: -
clone size: -
CDR3 DNA: TGTGCCAGCAGCCAAGGGGTAACCTACGAGCAGTACTTC
CDR3 protein: CASSQGVTYEQYF

J gene: TRBJ1-1
V gene: TRBV18
D gene: TRBD1
clone size: -
CDR3 DNA: TGTGCCAGCTCACGCCGGACAGGGGACACTGAAGCTTTCTTT
CDR3 protein: CASSRRTGDTEAFF

J gene: TRBJ2-3
V gene: TRBV4-2
D gene: TRBD2
clone size: few
CDR3 DNA: TGTGCCAGCAGCCAACGGACTAGCGGGGGAAGGAGCACAGATACGCAGTATTTT
CDR3 protein: CASSQRTSGGRSTDTQYF

J gene: TRBJ2-1
V gene: TRBV6-4
D gene: -
clone size: -
CDR3 DNA: TGTGCCAGCAGCGTCGACTGGCCGGCCTACAATGAGCAGTTCTTC
CDR3 protein: CASSVDWPAYNEQFF

J gene: TRBJ1-6
V gene: TRBV27
D gene: -
clone size: -
CDR3 DNA: TGTGCCAGCAGTTTCCTTAATAATTCACCCCTCCACTTT
CDR3 protein: CASSFLNNSPLHF

J gene: TRBJ1-5
V gene: TRBV7-2
D gene: TRBD1
clone size: -
CDR3 DNA: TGTGCCAGCAGCCCCAGGACAGGGGATCAGCCCCAGCATTTT
CDR3 protein: CASSPRTGDQPQHF

J gene: TRBJ1-5
V gene: TRBV7-2
D gene: -
clone size: once
CDR3 DNA: TGTGCCAGCAGTCTACAGGGCTTAGTGTCCCAGCCCCAGCATTTT
CDR3 protein: CASSLQGLVSQPQHF

J gene: TRBJ1-6
V gene: TRBV27
D gene: -
clone size: -
CDR3 DNA: TGTGCCAGCAGTTTAAGGGGTGTCGTCCATAATTCACCCCTCCACTTT
CDR3 protein: CASSLRGVVHNSPLHF

J gene: TRBJ2-1
V gene: TRBV12-1
D gene: -
clone size: -
CDR3 DNA: TGTGCCAGCAGCAGCCTAGGTATCACGAGAGAGCAGTTCTTC
CDR3 protein: CASSSLGITREQFF

J gene: TRBJ2-1
V gene: TRBV7-9
D gene: -
clone size: -
CDR3 DNA: TGTGCCAGCAGCTTAGGGGTGGCGGGCCCCTACAATGAGCAGTTCTTC
CDR3 protein: CASSLGVAGPYNEQFF

J gene: TRBJ2-1
V gene: TRBV7-5
D gene: -
clone size: few
CDR3 DNA: TGTGCCAGAAGCTTGGGCCTCGGATACAATGAGCAGTTCTTC
CDR3 protein: CARSLGLGYNEQFF

J gene: TRBJ2-1
V gene: TRBV19
D gene: -
clone size: few
CDR3 DNA: TGTGCCAGTAGAAATACGGCAGGGTGGTTTAAATTGTGGCAGTTCTTC
CDR3 protein: CASRNTAGWFKLWQFF

J gene: TRBJ2-4
V gene: TRBV2
D gene: -
clone size: -
CDR3 DNA: TGTGCCAGCAGTGAGGAGGGGGCGAGGGCCAAAAACATTCAGTACTTC
CDR3 protein: CASSEEGARAKNIQYF

J gene: TRBJ1-2
V gene: TRBV5-6
D gene: -
clone size: -
CDR3 DNA: TGTGCCAGCAGCTTGGGGCCGAGCTATGGCTACACCTTC
CDR3 protein: CASSLGPSYGYTF

J gene: TRBJ1-2
V gene: TRBV28
D gene: -
clone size: -
CDR3 DNA: TGTGCCAGCAGCTCCGGGCAGGGACATAGATATGGCTACACCTTC
CDR3 protein: CASSSGQGHRYGYTF

J gene: TRBJ1-1
V gene: TRBV3-1/TRBV3-2
D gene: -
clone size: -
CDR3 DNA: TGTGCCAGCAGCCAAGGGGTTGCCACTGAAGCTTTCTTT
CDR3 protein: CASSQGVATEAFF

J gene: TRBJ1-1
V gene: TRBV11-2
D gene: TRBD1
clone size: -
CDR3 DNA: TGTGCCAGCAGCTTAGGACAGGGAAGGACAGCTTTCTTT
CDR3 protein: CASSLGQGRTAFF

J gene: TRBJ1-2
V gene: TRBV6-1
D gene: TRBD1
clone size: -
CDR3 DNA: TGTGCCAGCAGTGAATGGGAGGGGGCTGGCTACACCTTC
CDR3 protein: CASSEWEGAGYTF

J gene: TRBJ1-6
V gene: TRBV6-5
D gene: -
clone size: -
CDR3 DNA: TGTGCCAGCAGAAAGGGGACTTCACCCCTCCACTTT
CDR3 protein: CASRKGTSPLHF

J gene: TRBJ1-2
V gene: TRBV19
D gene: -
clone size: -
CDR3 DNA: TGTGCCAGTAGCCCGTTGGGACTCGGAGGCTATGGCTACACCTTC
CDR3 protein: CASSPLGLGGYGYTF

J gene: TRBJ2-1
V gene: TRBV30
D gene: TRBD2
clone size: -
CDR3 DNA: TGTGCCTGGAGTGTAATAGCGGGAGGGCGGGATGAGCAGTTCTTC
CDR3 protein: CAWSVIAGGRDEQFF

J gene: TRBJ2-1
V gene: TRBV10-3
D gene: -
clone size: -
CDR3 DNA: TGTGCCATTGCCTACAACCCTAACTCGGATGAGCAGTTCTTC
CDR3 protein: CAIAYNPNSDEQFF

J gene: TRBJ1-1
V gene: TRBV19
D gene: TRBD1
clone size: once
CDR3 DNA: TGTGCCACCCGACCCGACAGGGGGTTTACTGAAGCTTTCTTT
CDR3 protein: CATRPDRGFTEAFF

J gene: TRBJ1-1
V gene: TRBV5-5
D gene: TRBD1
clone size: -
CDR3 DNA: TGTGCCAGCAGCTTTTCGGGGGGGACAGGAGCTTTCTTT
CDR3 protein: CASSFSGGTGAFF

J gene: TRBJ2-7
V gene: TRBV5-4
D gene: TRBD2
clone size: -
CDR3 DNA: TGTGCCAGCAGCTTGGATGCGGCGGGGGGCTCCTACGAGCAGTACTTC
CDR3 protein: CASSLDAAGGSYEQYF

J gene: TRBJ2-7
V gene: TRBV5-1
D gene: -
clone size: -
CDR3 DNA: TGCGCCAGCGGCGGACAGCCATACGAGCAGTACTTC
CDR3 protein: CASGGQPYEQYF

J gene: TRBJ1-2
V gene: TRBV5-1
D gene: -
clone size: few
CDR3 DNA: TGCGCCAGCAGCTTTAAGTTAAGGGAGGGCGGCTACACCTTC
CDR3 protein: CASSFKLREGGYTF

J gene: TRBJ2-3
V gene: TRBV6-6
D gene: -
clone size: -
CDR3 DNA: TGTGCCAGCGGAGTCCGGCGGGCGACAGATACGCAGTATTTT
CDR3 protein: CASGVRRATDTQYF